The clone carrying this T cell receptor beta chain has more than one count but fewer than ten. Its antigen remains unknown. In TCRdb, the 5' RACE reads were re-called with MiXCR into one record per CDR3 protein. This table has about 300,000 distinct CDR3 sequences, 19% appearing once. This entry belongs to a study of T-cell memory formation after mild COVID-19. Overall study results and limits: Contracting clones from day 15 to 85 showed balanced CD4/CD8; later expanders favored CD4+.

CDR3 length: 12 amino acids. Deletions cut 7 bases from V and 5 bases from J, with 9 bases between. CDR1 is KGHDR and CDR2 is SFDVKD in the germline V gene. The sample was PBMCs or a T cell subset sorted from them (not recorded which). The rearrangement uses TRBV24-1 and TRBJ2-3; D is undetermined. This TCR came from a man aged 18-30 years who had mild COVID-19 (a few samples of this study predate the infection). Cell type and time point are not known. CDR3 region: CATSTTGDTQYF. The DNA for the CDR3 is TGTGCCACCAGCACGACCGGAGATACGCAGTATTTT.